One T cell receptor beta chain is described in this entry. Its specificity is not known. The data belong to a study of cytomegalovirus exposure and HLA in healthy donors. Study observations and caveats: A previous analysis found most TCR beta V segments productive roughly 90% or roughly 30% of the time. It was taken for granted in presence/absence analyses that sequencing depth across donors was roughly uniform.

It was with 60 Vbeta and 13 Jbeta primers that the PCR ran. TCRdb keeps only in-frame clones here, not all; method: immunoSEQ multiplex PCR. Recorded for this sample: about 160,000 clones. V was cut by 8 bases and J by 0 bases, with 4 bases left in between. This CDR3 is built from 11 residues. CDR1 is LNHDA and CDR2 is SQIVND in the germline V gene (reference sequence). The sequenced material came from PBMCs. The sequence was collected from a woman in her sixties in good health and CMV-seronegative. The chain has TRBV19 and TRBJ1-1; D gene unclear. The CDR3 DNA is TGTGCCAGTTATTTGAACACTGAAGCTTTCTTT. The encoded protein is CASYLNTEAFF.